Presented here are 16 T cell receptor beta chains from one specimen sequenced in a study of blood T cell repertoires in COVID-19. Assay: immunoSEQ multiplex PCR; the TCRdb copy retains only in-frame clones and omits some. The sample lists 88,000 or so clones, over 80% occurring once. Source material: peripheral blood. These TCRs come from a human donor in a cohort sampled during active COVID-19.

The V and J genes are TRBV2 and TRBJ2-4; 7 nucleotides line up with TRBD1. The CDR3 totals 12 residues. Losses at the gene ends were 4 bases for V and 15 bases for J; bases not matched to a gene: 9. Germline assignment: CDR1 SNHLY and CDR2 FYNNEI. The CDR3 DNA follows: TGTGCCAGCAGTGGGACAGGAGACCCTTGGTACTTC. Protein product: CASSGTGDPWYF.

V usage is TRBV7-5 and J usage is TRBJ2-1; no DNA check was done on the table's D call, TRBD2. TRBV7-5 has pseudogene status. The CDR3 totals 13 residues. Here the CDR3 DNA reads TGTGCCAGAAGCTACCGGGATTACAATGAGCAGTTCTTC. Protein: CARSYRDYNEQFF.

This chain joins TRBV6-6 and TRBJ1-2, with 7 bases aligning to TRBD1. The CDR3 sequence is 14 residues long. Germline CDR1 is MNHNY and CDR2 is SVGAGI (reference sequence). Germline trimming cut 5 bases from V and 8 bases from J; bases unmatched to any gene: 11. CDR3 region: CASSRQGPTSGYTF. CDR3 sequence (DNA): TGTGCCAGCAGTCGACAGGGCCCCACGTCCGGCTACACCTTC.

The rearrangement uses TRBV5-1 and TRBJ2-3, with TRBD2 matching over 7 bases. The germline V gene has CDR1 SGHRS and CDR2 YFSETQ. V was pared by 5 bases and J by 0 bases, with 6 bases of the junction left unmatched. This CDR3 has 15 amino acids. CDR3 sequence reads: CASSLPGLSTDTQYF. The CDR3 DNA is TGCGCCAGCAGTCTCCCGGGACTAAGCACAGATACGCAGTATTTT. The whole variable domain, filled in from reference TRBV5-1 and TRBJ2-3, reads KAGVTQTPRYLIKTRGQQVTLSCSPISGHRSVSWYQQTPGQGLQFLFEYFSETQRNKGNFPGRFSGRQFSNSRSEMNVSTLELGDSALYLCASSLPGLSTDTQYFGPGTRLTVL.

The CDR3 protein is CAEGRALGGEKLFF. The CDR3 DNA reads as TGTGCCGAGGGGAGGGCCCTCGGCGGAGAAAAACTGTTTTTT. V is TRBV2 and J is TRBJ1-4; a weak D match, TRBD1 (5 bases). The V gene's germline CDR1 is SNHLY and CDR2 FYNNEI. The CDR3 has 14 residues. The germline V and J ends were trimmed by 11 bases and 8 bases, with 21 bases remaining between them.

The chain is built from TRBV6-5 and TRBJ1-4; 8 bases match TRBD1. CDR1 is MNHEY, CDR2 SVGAGI, per germline. The V segment lost 6 bases and the J segment 10 bases; nucleotides outside the gene matches: 13. This CDR3 is built from 15 residues. The CDR3: CASSLVGTGPVKLFF. DNA for the CDR3: TGTGCCAGCAGCCTCGTCGGGACAGGTCCGGTAAAACTGTTTTTT.

In its sample, this clone was seen once. The V and J genes are TRBV3-1 (or the pseudogene TRBV3-2) and TRBJ1-5; D gene uncertain. The germline V gene has CDR1 LGHDT and CDR2 YNNKEL (reference sequence). This CDR3 region has 15 residues. The V end lost 1 base, the J end lost 0 bases, and 7 bases lay between the germline ends. CDR3 DNA sequence: TGTGCCAGCAGCCAAGCAGGAGGTAGCAATCAGCCCCAGCATTTT. This gives the protein CASSQAGGSNQPQHF.

The V gene is TRBV7-8, the J gene TRBJ2-7; TRBD1 is a possible D gene (6 bases). Germline V gene sequence: CDR1 SGHVS, CDR2 FQNEAQ. The CDR3 is 13 residues long. Trimming pared 5 bases from V and 3 bases from J, leaving 11 bases between. The CDR3 region is CASSKQGYYEQYF. The CDR3 DNA reads TGTGCCAGCAGCAAACAGGGCTACTACGAGCAGTACTTC.

The V call is TRBV11-2, the J call TRBJ2-7; maybe TRBD2 (6 bases). Trimming stripped 5 bases from V and 0 bases from J, with 11 bases between. CDR1 and CDR2 (germline): SGHAT, FQNNGV. The CDR3 is 14 amino acids. CDR3 nucleotide sequence: TGTGCCAGCAGCCCCCGGAGGGTCTCCTACGAGCAGTACTTC. This encodes CASSPRRVSYEQYF.

J is TRBJ1-2 and V is TRBV19, with no clear D. The CDR3 is 13 residues long. The germline V and J ends were trimmed by 3 bases and 3 bases, with 8 bases remaining between them. CDR1 LNHDA and CDR2 SQIVND come from the germline V gene (reference sequence). This chain's CDR3 is CASSMDGDYGYTF. CDR3 sequence (DNA): TGTGCCAGTAGTATGGACGGGGACTATGGCTACACCTTC.

The chain combines TRBV4-1 with TRBJ1-1; no clear D gene. Germline V gives CDR1 MGHRA, CDR2 YSYEKL. The CDR3 consists of 14 residues. V lost 1 base and J 0 bases, leaving 6 bases between the germline ends. The CDR3 DNA is TGCGCCAGCAGCCAAGGGAGGTTGAACACTGAAGCTTTCTTT. Amino acid sequence: CASSQGRLNTEAFF.

The chain joins TRBV5-1 to TRBJ2-1; 8 bases are shared with TRBD2. The trim removed 4 bases at V and 10 bases at J, leaving 10 bases unmatched. The CDR3 is 14 residues long. Looked up from germline, CDR1 is SGHRS and CDR2 is YFSETQ. Here the CDR3 reads CASSRFSGNGEQFF. For the CDR3, the DNA is TGCGCCAGCAGCAGGTTTAGCGGGAACGGGGAGCAGTTCTTC.

V is TRBV24-1 and J is TRBJ1-2, with 10 bases matching TRBD1. Germline lookup yields CDR1 KGHDR and CDR2 SFDVKD. With 4 bases clipped from V and 8 bases from J, the junction kept 9 bases outside the gene matches. The CDR3 contains 15 residues. In DNA form, the CDR3 reads TGTGCCACCAGTGACTCAGACAGGGGGCTATGGGGCTACACCTTC. Encoded protein: CATSDSDRGLWGYTF.

The chain links TRBV5-4 to TRBJ2-2; D call uncertain. The CDR3 length is 14 residues. From germline, CDR1 is SGHNT and CDR2 YYREEE (reference sequence). Trimming took off 5 bases at V and 4 bases at J, with 12 bases between the two ends. The CDR3 DNA follows: TGTGCCAGCAGTCTCGCAGGTCTCACCGGGGAGCTGTTTTTT. Translated, it gives CASSLAGLTGELFF.

The chain combines TRBV28 with TRBJ2-7; 7 nucleotides line up with TRBD2. CDR3 length equals 13 residues. Germline loops: CDR1 MDHEN, CDR2 SYDVKM. V shed 8 bases and J 2 bases; nucleotides not matched to a gene: 6. This CDR3 is CASGDYPTYEQYF. The CDR3 bases are TGTGCCAGCGGGGACTATCCTACCTACGAGCAGTACTTC.

This clone was picked up a small number of times. The chain recombines TRBV6-1 with TRBJ1-5, with a possible D match to TRBD1 (5 bases). The CDR3 extends over 16 amino acids. Looked up from germline, CDR1 is MNHNS and CDR2 is SASEGT. Trimming removed 1 base at V and 4 bases at J, with 14 bases between. The CDR3, as DNA: TGTGCCAGCAGTGAAGGAACCCAGGGAGGGAATCAGCCCCAGCATTTT. It specifies CASSEGTQGGNQPQHF.